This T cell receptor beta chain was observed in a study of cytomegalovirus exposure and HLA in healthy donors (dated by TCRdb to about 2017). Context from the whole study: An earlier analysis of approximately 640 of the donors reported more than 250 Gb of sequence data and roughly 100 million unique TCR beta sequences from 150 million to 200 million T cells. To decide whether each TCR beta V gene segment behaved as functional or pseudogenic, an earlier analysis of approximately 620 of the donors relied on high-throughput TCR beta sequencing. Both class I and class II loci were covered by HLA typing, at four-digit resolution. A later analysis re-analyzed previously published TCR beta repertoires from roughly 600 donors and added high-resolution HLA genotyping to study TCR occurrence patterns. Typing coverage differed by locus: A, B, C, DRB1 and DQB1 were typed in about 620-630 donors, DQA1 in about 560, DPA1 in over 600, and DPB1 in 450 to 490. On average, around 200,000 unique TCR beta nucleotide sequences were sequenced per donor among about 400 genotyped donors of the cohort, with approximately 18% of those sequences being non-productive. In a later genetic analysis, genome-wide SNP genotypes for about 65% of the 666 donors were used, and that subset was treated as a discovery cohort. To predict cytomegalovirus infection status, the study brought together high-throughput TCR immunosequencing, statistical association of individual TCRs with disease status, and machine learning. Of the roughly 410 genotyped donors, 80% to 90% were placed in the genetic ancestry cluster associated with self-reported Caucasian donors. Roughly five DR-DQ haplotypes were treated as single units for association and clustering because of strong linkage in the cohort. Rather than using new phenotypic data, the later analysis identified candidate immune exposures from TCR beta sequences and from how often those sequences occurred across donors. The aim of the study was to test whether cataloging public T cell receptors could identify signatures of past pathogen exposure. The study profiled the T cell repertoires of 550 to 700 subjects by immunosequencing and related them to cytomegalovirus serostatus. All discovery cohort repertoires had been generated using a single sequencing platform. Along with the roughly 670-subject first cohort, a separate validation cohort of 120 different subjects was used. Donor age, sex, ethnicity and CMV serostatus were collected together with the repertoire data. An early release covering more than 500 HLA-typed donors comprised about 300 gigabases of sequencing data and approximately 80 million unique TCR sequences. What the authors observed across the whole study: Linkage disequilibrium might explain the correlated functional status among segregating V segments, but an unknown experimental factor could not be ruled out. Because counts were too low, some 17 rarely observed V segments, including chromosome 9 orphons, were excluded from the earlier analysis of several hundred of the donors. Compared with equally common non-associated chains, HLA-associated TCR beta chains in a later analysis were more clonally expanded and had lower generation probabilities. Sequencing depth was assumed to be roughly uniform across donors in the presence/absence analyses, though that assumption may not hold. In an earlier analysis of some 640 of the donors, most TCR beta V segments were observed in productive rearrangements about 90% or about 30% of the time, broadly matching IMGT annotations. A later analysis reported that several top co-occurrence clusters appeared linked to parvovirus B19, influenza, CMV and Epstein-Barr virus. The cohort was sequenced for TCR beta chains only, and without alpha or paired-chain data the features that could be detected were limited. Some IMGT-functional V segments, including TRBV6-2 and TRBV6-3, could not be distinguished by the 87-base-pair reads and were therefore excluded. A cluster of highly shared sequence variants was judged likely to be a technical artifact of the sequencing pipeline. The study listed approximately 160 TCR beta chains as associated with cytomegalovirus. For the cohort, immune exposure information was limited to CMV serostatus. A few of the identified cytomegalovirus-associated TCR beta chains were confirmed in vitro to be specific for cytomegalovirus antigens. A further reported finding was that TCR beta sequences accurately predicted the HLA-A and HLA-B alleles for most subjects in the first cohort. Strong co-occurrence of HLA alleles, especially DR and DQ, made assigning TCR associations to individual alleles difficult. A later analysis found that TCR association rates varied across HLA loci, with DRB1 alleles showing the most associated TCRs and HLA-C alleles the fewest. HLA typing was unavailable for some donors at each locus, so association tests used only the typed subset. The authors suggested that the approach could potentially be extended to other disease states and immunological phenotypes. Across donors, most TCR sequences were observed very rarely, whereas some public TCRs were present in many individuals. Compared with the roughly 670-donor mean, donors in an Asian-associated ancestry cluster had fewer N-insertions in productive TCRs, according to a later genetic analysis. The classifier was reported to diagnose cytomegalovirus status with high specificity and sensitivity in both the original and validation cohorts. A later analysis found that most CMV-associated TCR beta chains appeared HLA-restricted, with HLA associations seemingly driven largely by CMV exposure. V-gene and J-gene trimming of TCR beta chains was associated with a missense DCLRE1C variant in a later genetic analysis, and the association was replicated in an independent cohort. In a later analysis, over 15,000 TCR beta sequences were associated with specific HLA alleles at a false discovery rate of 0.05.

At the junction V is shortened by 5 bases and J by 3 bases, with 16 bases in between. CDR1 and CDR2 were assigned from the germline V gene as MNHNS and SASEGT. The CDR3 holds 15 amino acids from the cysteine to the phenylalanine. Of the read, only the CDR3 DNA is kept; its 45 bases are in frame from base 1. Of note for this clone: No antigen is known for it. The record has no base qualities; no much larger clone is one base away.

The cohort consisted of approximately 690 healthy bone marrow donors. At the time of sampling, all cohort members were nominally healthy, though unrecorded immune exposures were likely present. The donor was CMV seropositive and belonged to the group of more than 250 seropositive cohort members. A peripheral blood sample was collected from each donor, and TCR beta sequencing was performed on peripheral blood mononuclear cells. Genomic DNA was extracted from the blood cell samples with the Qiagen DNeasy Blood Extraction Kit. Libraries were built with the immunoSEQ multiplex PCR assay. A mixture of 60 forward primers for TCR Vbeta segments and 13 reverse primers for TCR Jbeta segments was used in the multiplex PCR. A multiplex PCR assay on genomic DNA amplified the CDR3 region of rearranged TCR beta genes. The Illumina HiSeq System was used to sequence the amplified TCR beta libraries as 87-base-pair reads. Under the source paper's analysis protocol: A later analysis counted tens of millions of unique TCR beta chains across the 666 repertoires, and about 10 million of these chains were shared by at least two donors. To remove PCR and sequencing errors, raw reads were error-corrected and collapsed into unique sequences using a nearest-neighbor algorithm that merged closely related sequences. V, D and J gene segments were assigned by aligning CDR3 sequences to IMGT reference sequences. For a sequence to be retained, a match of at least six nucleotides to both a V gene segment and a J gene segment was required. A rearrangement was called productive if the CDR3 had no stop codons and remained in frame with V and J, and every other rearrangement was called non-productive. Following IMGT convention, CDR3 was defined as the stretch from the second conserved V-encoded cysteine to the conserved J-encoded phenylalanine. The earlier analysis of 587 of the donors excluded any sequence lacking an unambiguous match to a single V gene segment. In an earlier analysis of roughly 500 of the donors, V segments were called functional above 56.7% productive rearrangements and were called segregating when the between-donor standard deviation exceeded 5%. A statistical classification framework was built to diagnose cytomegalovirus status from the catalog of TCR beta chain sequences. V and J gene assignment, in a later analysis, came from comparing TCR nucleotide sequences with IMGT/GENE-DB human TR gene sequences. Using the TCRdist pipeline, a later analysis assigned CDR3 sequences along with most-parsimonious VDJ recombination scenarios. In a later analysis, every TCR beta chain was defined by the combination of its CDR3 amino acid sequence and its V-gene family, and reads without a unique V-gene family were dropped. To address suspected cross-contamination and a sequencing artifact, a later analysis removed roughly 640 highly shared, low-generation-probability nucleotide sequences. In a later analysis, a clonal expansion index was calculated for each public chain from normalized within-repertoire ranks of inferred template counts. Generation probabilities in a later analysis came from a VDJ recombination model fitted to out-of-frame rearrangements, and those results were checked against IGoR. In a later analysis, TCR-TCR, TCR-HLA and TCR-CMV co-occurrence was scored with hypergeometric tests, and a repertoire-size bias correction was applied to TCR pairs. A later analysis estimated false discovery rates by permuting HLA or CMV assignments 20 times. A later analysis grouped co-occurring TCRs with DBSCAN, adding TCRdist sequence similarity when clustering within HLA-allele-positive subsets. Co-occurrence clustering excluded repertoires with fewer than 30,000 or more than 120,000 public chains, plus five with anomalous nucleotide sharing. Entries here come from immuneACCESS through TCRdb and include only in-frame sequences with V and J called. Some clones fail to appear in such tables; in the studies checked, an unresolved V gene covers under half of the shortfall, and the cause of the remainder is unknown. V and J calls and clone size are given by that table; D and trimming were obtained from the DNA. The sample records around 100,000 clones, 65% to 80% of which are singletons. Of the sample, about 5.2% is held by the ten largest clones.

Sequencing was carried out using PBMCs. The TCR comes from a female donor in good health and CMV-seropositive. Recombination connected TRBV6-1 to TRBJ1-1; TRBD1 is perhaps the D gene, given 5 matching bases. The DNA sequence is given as TGTGCCAGCAGTCCTGGAACAGGCTTCTACACTGAAGCTTTCTTT. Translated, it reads CASSPGTGFYTEAFF.